This passage covers 23 T cell receptor beta chains from one sample sequenced in a study of blood T cell repertoires in COVID-19. Data came from immunoSEQ multiplex PCR; TCRdb stores just in-frame clones and leaves some out. The sample has approximately 170,000 clones, about four fifths seen once. Sequenced: peripheral blood. All receptors come from a woman in her seventies who had recovered from COVID-19.

Only one count was recorded for this clone. The chain is built from TRBV20-1 and TRBJ2-2, with D possibly TRBD2 on 5 matching bases. Per germline, CDR1 DFQATT and CDR2 SNEGSKA (reference sequence). This CDR3 is built from 13 residues. Trimming shortened V by 5 bases and J by 5 bases, and 12 bases separated the two germline ends. The CDR3 spells CSARVRVTGELFF. Written as DNA, the CDR3 is TGCAGTGCTCGTGTGCGGGTTACCGGGGAGCTGTTTTTT.

Comments on this clone: Within the sample, other DNA sequences also encode this same CDR3. This chain links TRBV4-1 with TRBJ1-6, with 9 bases identical to TRBD1. V was clipped by 3 bases and J by 0 bases; unmatched bases: 3. Germline V gene data show CDR1 as MGHRA and CDR2 as YSYEKL. There are 17 residues in the CDR3. As DNA, the CDR3 is TGCGCCAGCAGCCAGGACAGGGGCAGCTCCTATAATTCACCCCTCCACTTT. It specifies CASSQDRGSSYNSPLHF.

The J gene is TRBJ1-2, the V gene TRBV5-6; TRBD1 agrees at 9 bases. The J segment lost 4 bases and the V segment lost 3 bases, leaving 10 bases of the junction unmatched. Per the germline V gene, CDR1 is SGHDT and CDR2 is YYEEEE. The CDR3 runs 16 residues. The CDR3 reads CASSWVRTGVLYGYTF. DNA of the CDR3: TGTGCCAGCAGCTGGGTGCGGACAGGGGTCCTCTATGGCTACACCTTC. Based on the CDR3 plus reference TRBV5-6 and TRBJ1-2, the full variable domain is DAGVTQSPTHLIKTRGQQVTLRCSPKSGHDTVSWYQQALGQGPQFIFQYYEEEERQRGNFPDRFSGHQFPNYSSELNVNALLLGDSALYLCASSWVRTGVLYGYTFGSGTRLTVV.

This clone was seen once. The junction does not match germline at one end; this may be a read error. This chain uses TRBV20-1 with TRBJ2-3; 10 positions match TRBD2. The CDR3 totals 11 residues. The germline V gene encodes CDR1 DFQATT and CDR2 SNEGSKA (reference sequence). CDR3 sequence (DNA): TGCAGTGCTAGAGAGGGGACTAGCGCCGGTTTT. It encodes CSAREGTSAGF.

The V gene is TRBV20-1, the J gene TRBJ2-5; tentative D call: TRBD2 (6 bases). Germline values: CDR1 DFQATT, CDR2 SNEGSKA (reference sequence). Trimming left V 7 bases short and J 2 bases short, with 8 bases between. The length of the CDR3 is 11 residues. The chain's CDR3 is CSGGLQETQYF. The DNA of the CDR3 is TGCAGTGGGGGACTGCAAGAGACCCAGTACTTC.

This clone was detected only a few times. The rearrangement joins TRBV27 to TRBJ1-1; 10 bases align to TRBD1. The V gene's germline CDR1 is MNHEY and CDR2 SMNVEV (reference sequence). The CDR3 consists of 17 residues. After removal of 2 bases from V and 0 bases from J, the junction contained 6 bases not matched to a gene. CDR3 bases: TGTGCCAGCAGTTTACGTGGACAGGGGGTACTGAACACTGAAGCTTTCTTT. Protein: CASSLRGQGVLNTEAFF.

This clone was detected only a few times. The chain is built from TRBV27 and TRBJ1-5; maybe TRBD1 (5 bases). V was clipped by 1 base and J by 10 bases, with 11 bases between them. CDR3 length: 13 amino acids. CDR1 and CDR2 (germline): MNHEY, SMNVEV (reference sequence). CDR3 amino acids: CASSLWGGRPQHF. DNA of the CDR3: TGTGCCAGCAGTTTATGGGGGGGACGACCCCAGCATTTT.

The chain recombines TRBV4-1 with TRBJ2-5; 8 bases fit TRBD2. J was trimmed by 5 bases and V by 7 bases; bases with no gene match: 6. Germline CDR1 is MGHRA and CDR2 is YSYEKL. There are 13 residues in the CDR3. As DNA, the CDR3 is TGCGCCAGCATGGCGGGGGGCGGGGAGACCCAGTACTTC. Translating it yields CASMAGGGETQYF.

The CDR3 region has the DNA TGTGCCAGCAGCTTAGACGGACAGGGGAACACTGAAGCTTTCTTT. Its translation: CASSLDGQGNTEAFF. The chain employs TRBV7-2 and TRBJ1-1; 8 bases map to TRBD1. Germline trimming cut 1 base from V and 1 base from J; bases unmatched to any gene: 2. The CDR3 is 15 residues long. CDR1 and CDR2 from the germline V gene are SGHTA and FQGNSA.

The J gene is TRBJ1-2, the V gene TRBV29-1; D is unclear. Germline V gene lookup returns CDR1 SQVTM and CDR2 ANQGSEA. The CDR3 runs to 10 residues. With 4 bases removed from V and 8 bases from J, the gap between germline ends came to 8 bases. The CDR3, as DNA: TGCAGCGTTGGAGAGAGGGGCTACACCTTC. Its translation: CSVGERGYTF.

This chain uses TRBV3-1 (or the pseudogene TRBV3-2) with TRBJ1-3; perhaps TRBD1 as D (6 bases). The germline V and J ends were trimmed by 7 bases and 4 bases, with 17 bases remaining between them. The length of the CDR3 is 15 residues. CDR1 and CDR2 from the germline V gene are LGHDT and YNNKEL (reference sequence). CDR3 region: CASTRRGGTGNTIYF. In nucleotides, the CDR3 is TGTGCCAGCACCAGGAGGGGGGGTACGGGAAACACCATATATTTT.

The J gene is TRBJ2-7, the V gene TRBV28, with TRBD1 as a possible D gene (5 bases). The CDR3 consists of 13 residues. Germline V gives CDR1 MDHEN, CDR2 SYDVKM. Trimming left V 6 bases short and J 0 bases short, with 9 bases between. The CDR3 loop is CASSNRPSYEQYF. CDR3 sequence (DNA): TGTGCCAGCAGCAACAGGCCCTCCTACGAGCAGTACTTC.

The rearrangement joins TRBV6-1 to TRBJ1-2, with D unclear. CDR1 is MNHNS, CDR2 SASEGT, per germline. V was cut by 0 bases and J by 6 bases, with 8 bases left in between. This CDR3 spans 13 amino acids. The CDR3 DNA follows: TGTGCCAGCAGTGAAGCGTCCAGGCATGGCTACACCTTC. This sequence encodes CASSEASRHGYTF.

This chain connects TRBV5-1 to TRBJ1-5; 9 nucleotides align to TRBD1. Germline values: CDR1 SGHRS, CDR2 YFSETQ. The junction had 3 bases not matched to a gene; V was cut back by 0 bases and J by 5 bases. CDR3 length: 15 residues. This CDR3 reads CASSLGDRVDQPQHF. DNA of the CDR3: TGCGCCAGCAGCTTGGGGGACAGGGTAGATCAGCCCCAGCATTTT.

The genes are TRBV11-1 and TRBJ1-1, with no clear D. The germline gives CDR1 SGHAT, CDR2 FQDESV (reference sequence). CDR3 length: 13 amino acids. V dropped 1 base and J dropped 6 bases, with 9 bases sitting between them. The chain's CDR3 is CASSLDALPEAFF. The CDR3 nucleotides are TGTGCCAGCAGCTTAGATGCACTCCCTGAAGCTTTCTTT.

The rearrangement joins TRBV7-6 to TRBJ2-5; 10 positions agree with TRBD2. This CDR3 is 13 amino acids long. The ends lost 5 bases at V and 7 bases at J; junction bases unmatched: 4. Germline values: CDR1 SGHVS, CDR2 FNYEAQ. This CDR3 reads CASSPGLAWTQYF. The CDR3 nucleotides read TGTGCCAGCAGCCCGGGACTAGCGTGGACCCAGTACTTC.

This clone has just one count. The rearrangement uses TRBV5-1 and TRBJ2-5, with TRBD2 identical over 11 bases. CDR3 length: 19 residues. CDR1 is SGHRS, CDR2 YFSETQ, per germline. V was clipped by 2 bases and J by 1 base; unmatched bases: 13. The CDR3 coding sequence is TGCGCCAGCAGCTTTCTCCCCGGGACTAGCGGACACACCCAAGAGACCCAGTACTTC. As protein: CASSFLPGTSGHTQETQYF.

V gene TRBV5-1 combines with J gene TRBJ1-1, with a possible D match to TRBD1 (6 bases). Trimming stripped 2 bases from V and 2 bases from J, with 19 bases between. CDR1 and CDR2 from the germline V gene are SGHRS and YFSETQ. CDR3 length: 17 amino acids. The CDR3 sequence is CASSFWSGGAGNTEAFF. CDR3 nucleotides: TGCGCCAGCAGCTTTTGGTCGGGGGGCGCCGGCAACACTGAAGCTTTCTTT. The full variable domain, rest sourced from reference TRBV5-1 and TRBJ1-1, is KAGVTQTPRYLIKTRGQQVTLSCSPISGHRSVSWYQQTPGQGLQFLFEYFSETQRNKGNFPGRFSGRQFSNSRSEMNVSTLELGDSALYLCASSFWSGGAGNTEAFFGQGTRLTVV.

The J gene is TRBJ2-7, the V gene TRBV30; 7 bases fit TRBD1. The CDR3 length is 15 residues. The V and J ends lost 4 bases and 1 base, in that order; junction bases with no gene match: 10. In germline, CDR1 is GTSNPN, CDR2 SVGIG (reference sequence). This CDR3 is CAWTPEGTVSYEQYF. For the CDR3, the DNA is TGTGCCTGGACCCCAGAGGGGACAGTGTCCTACGAGCAGTACTTC.

The J gene is TRBJ1-1, the V gene TRBV7-3; 9 bases agree with TRBD1. With 5 bases clipped from V and 4 bases from J, the junction kept 2 bases outside the gene matches. This CDR3 has 13 amino acids. Germline CDR1 and CDR2: SGHTA and FQGTGA. In nucleotides, the CDR3 is TGTGCCAGCAGCAGACAGGGGGGCACTGAAGCTTTCTTT. This sequence encodes CASSRQGGTEAFF.

This chain uses TRBV5-1 with TRBJ2-5; the D is unclear. Germline CDR1 SGHRS, CDR2 YFSETQ. This CDR3 has 14 amino acids. Trimming took 0 bases from V and 5 from J, leaving 11 bases between them. The CDR3 sequence is CASSLVGIGETQYF. The CDR3, as DNA: TGCGCCAGCAGCTTGGTTGGCATCGGGGAGACCCAGTACTTC.

The chain combines TRBV7-3 with TRBJ1-2; TRBD1 is a possible D gene (5 bases). Germline V gene data show CDR1 as SGHTA and CDR2 as FQGTGA. The length of the CDR3 is 14 residues. V was pared by 5 bases and J by 8 bases, with 18 bases between. CDR3 sequence (DNA): TGTGCCAGCAGCCTCCGCCCCGATTGGGGCGGCTACACCTTC. Translating it yields CASSLRPDWGGYTF.

The chain combines TRBV6-5 with TRBJ1-6, with unresolved D. The CDR3 has 14 amino acids. CDR1 and CDR2 (germline): MNHEY, SVGAGI. Deletions cut 9 bases from V and 3 bases from J, with 12 bases between. CDR3 DNA: TGTGCCAGTTCCGGCGGAAACTATAATTCACCCCTCCACTTT. Translating it yields CASSGGNYNSPLHF.